The next 20 T cell receptor beta chains were all read from a single sample in a study of graft-versus-host responses after intestinal transplantation. Repertoires were generated with immunoSEQ multiplex PCR, while TCRdb's copy carries only in-frame clones and drops some. There are about 120,000 clones in the sample; 85% to 95% occur only once, and over 2.5% lies in the top ten. These TCRs are of unknown antigen specificity. This specimen was unstimulated CD8+ T cells sorted from spleen or lymph node cells, taken before intestinal transplant. The receptor set was obtained from a human donor who received an intestinal transplant.

CDR3 in amino acids: CASSPAGEQPQHF. DNA for the CDR3: TGTGCCAGCAGCCCTGCAGGGGAACAGCCCCAGCATTTT. The V call is TRBV9, the J call TRBJ1-5; D possibly corresponds to TRBD1 (6 bases). Germline CDR1 SGDLS, CDR2 YYNGEE. The CDR3 has 13 residues. V was shortened by 4 bases and J by 7 bases, with 12 bases between the two germline ends. Variable domain in full (rest from reference TRBV9 and TRBJ1-5): DSGVTQTPKHLITATGQRVTLRCSPRSGDLSVYWYQQSLDQGLQFLIQYYNGEERAKGNILERFSAQQFPDLHSELNLSSLELGDSALYFCASSPAGEQPQHFGDGTRLSIL.

The table lists this clone with a count of one. One end of the junction fails to match germline, which may point to a read error. The J gene is TRBJ2-1, the V gene TRBV7-6, with D perhaps matching TRBD1 (6 bases). Germline loops: CDR1 SGHVS, CDR2 FNYEAQ. The CDR3 sequence is 18 residues long. CDR3 nucleotides: TGTGCCAGCAGCTTAGCCCGACAGGACCGACCTCTCTACGATGAGCAGTTCTTC. Translation: CASSLARQDRPLYDEQFF.

The genes are TRBV13 and TRBJ1-2; 11 bases match TRBD1. Trimming at V came to 5 bases and at J to 4 bases, leaving 3 bases not matched to a gene. The CDR3 spans 14 residues. Germline values: CDR1 PRHDT, CDR2 FYEKMQ (reference sequence). The CDR3 DNA reads as TGTGCCAGCAGCCCGGACAGGGGGCGCTATGGCTACACCTTC. It codes for CASSPDRGRYGYTF.

This chain uses TRBV7-8 with TRBJ1-5; the D is unclear. CDR3 length: 14 amino acids. From germline, CDR1 is SGHVS and CDR2 FQNEAQ. V shed 5 bases and J shed 6 bases, with 14 bases lying between them. CDR3 nucleotides: TGTGCCAGCAGCCCACAAGTGGCAGGTCAGCCCCAGCATTTT. Residues: CASSPQVAGQPQHF.

This chain connects TRBV7-8 to TRBJ1-5; tentative D call: TRBD1 (5 bases). Trimming took 4 bases from V and 4 from J, leaving 14 bases between them. Per the germline V gene, CDR1 is SGHVS and CDR2 is FQNEAQ. CDR3 length equals 15 residues. The CDR3 region has the DNA TGTGCCAGCAGCTCCCCCGGGACGGAGAATCAGCCCCAGCATTTT. It is translated as CASSSPGTENQPQHF.

This clone was picked up one time. The rearrangement uses TRBV5-4 and TRBJ1-2; D is ambiguous. V dropped 4 bases and J dropped 8 bases, with 21 bases sitting between them. CDR3 length: 15 amino acids. Looked up from germline, CDR1 is SGHNT and CDR2 is YYREEE (reference sequence). The DNA of the CDR3 is TGTGCCAGCAGCCTTCTACGGACGGAAACAAGAGGCTACACCTTC. It encodes CASSLLRTETRGYTF.

The chain joins TRBV19 to TRBJ2-3; D remains ambiguous. V gave up 6 bases and J gave up 7 bases, with 8 bases separating them. Germline lookup yields CDR1 LNHDA and CDR2 SQIVND (reference sequence). This CDR3 is built from 11 residues. CDR3: CASSLGNTQYF. The CDR3 DNA sequence: TGTGCCAGTAGCTTGGGGAATACGCAGTATTTT.

The chain has TRBV6-1 and TRBJ2-1; 8 bases match TRBD2. Germline V gene lookup returns CDR1 MNHNS and CDR2 SASEGT. V dropped 5 bases and J dropped 3; count of bases not matched to a gene: 6. The CDR3 spans 15 residues. Here the CDR3 reads CASSPALAVYNEQFF. In DNA form, the CDR3 reads TGTGCCAGCAGTCCTGCACTAGCGGTCTACAATGAGCAGTTCTTC.

The J gene is TRBJ2-7, the V gene TRBV19, with D possibly matching TRBD1 (6 bases). Germline loops: CDR1 LNHDA, CDR2 SQIVND (reference sequence). V was clipped by 9 bases and J by 3 bases, with 15 bases between them. The CDR3 has 13 amino acids. As DNA, the CDR3 is TGTGCCAGAACCCGGGACATAGACTACGAGCAGTACTTC. This encodes CARTRDIDYEQYF. Based on the CDR3 plus reference TRBV19 and TRBJ2-7, the full variable domain is DGGITQSPKYLFRKEGQNVTLSCEQNLNHDAMYWYRQDPGQGLRLIYYSQIVNDFQKGDIAEGYSVSREKKESFPLTVTSAQKNPTAFYLCARTRDIDYEQYFGPGTRLTVT.

J is TRBJ2-1 and V is TRBV15, with 9 positions matching TRBD1. V dropped 0 bases and J dropped 3; count of bases not matched to a gene: 6. The CDR3 spans 17 residues. Germline CDR1 is LNHNV and CDR2 is YYDKDF (reference sequence). The CDR3 coding sequence is TGTGCCACCAGCAGAGATCTGGACAGGGGATTCTACAATGAGCAGTTCTTC. This codes for CATSRDLDRGFYNEQFF.

V gene TRBV9 combines with J gene TRBJ2-7; D gene uncertain. V lost 0 bases, J lost 0 bases, and 10 bases lay in between. The CDR3 extends over 15 amino acids. Per the germline V gene, CDR1 is SGDLS and CDR2 is YYNGEE. The CDR3 sequence: CASSVEVGSSYEQYF. As DNA, the CDR3 is TGTGCCAGCAGCGTAGAGGTGGGTAGCTCCTACGAGCAGTACTTC.

A single count supports this clone. The chain couples TRBV7-9 to TRBJ2-3, with D tentatively TRBD2 (6 bases). V dropped 0 bases and J dropped 0 bases, with 7 bases sitting between them. There are 15 residues in the CDR3. Germline CDR1 reads SEHNR; CDR2 reads FQNEAQ (reference sequence). The CDR3 reads CASSLAGGSTDTQYF. In DNA form, the CDR3 reads TGTGCCAGCAGCTTAGCGGGAGGAAGCACAGATACGCAGTATTTT.

This chain joins TRBV4-2 and TRBJ2-7; D is undetermined. The CDR3 length is 12 residues. The V gene lost 0 bases and the J gene lost 2 bases, with 2 bases spanning the gap. Germline V gene data show CDR1 as LGHNA and CDR2 as YNFKEQ. The CDR3 nucleotides are TGTGCCAGCAGCCAAGATCCCTACGAGCAGTACTTC. Encoded protein: CASSQDPYEQYF.

This chain joins TRBV5-6 and TRBJ2-2, with unresolved D. The germline gives CDR1 SGHDT, CDR2 YYEEEE. Trimming removed 0 bases from V and 8 bases from J, with 14 bases in between. The CDR3 runs to 15 residues. DNA of the CDR3: TGTGCCAGCAGCTTGGAGGGTCCGTGGGAAGGGGAGCTGTTTTTT. Amino acid sequence: CASSLEGPWEGELFF.

This chain's CDR3 is CASSVPGQGVYEQYF. In DNA form, the CDR3 reads TGTGCCAGCAGCGTACCGGGACAGGGGGTCTACGAGCAGTACTTC. The gene calls are TRBV27 and TRBJ2-7; 11 positions match TRBD1. Losses at the gene ends were 6 bases for V and 3 bases for J; bases not matched to a gene: 7. The V gene's germline CDR1 is MNHEY and CDR2 SMNVEV (reference sequence). The CDR3 contains 15 residues.

The chain combines TRBV6-1 with TRBJ2-1; maybe TRBD2 (6 bases). The germline CDR1 and CDR2 sequences are MNHNS and SASEGT. V was cut by 10 bases and J by 7 bases, with 11 bases left in between. The CDR3 has 11 amino acids. CDR3 DNA sequence: TGTGCCACGGGACTCCTGAATGAGCAGTTCTTC. The encoded protein is CATGLLNEQFF.

This chain uses TRBV5-4 with TRBJ2-5; D might be TRBD1 (6 bases). Germline CDR1 is SGHNT and CDR2 is YYREEE (reference sequence). The CDR3 consists of 16 residues. The V gene lost 2 bases and the J gene lost 1 base, with 15 bases spanning the gap. DNA for the CDR3: TGTGCCAGCAGCTTTTTGATCGCGGACAGCCAAGAGACCCAGTACTTC. Encoded protein: CASSFLIADSQETQYF.

The chain uses TRBV2 and TRBJ2-1; 14 bases map to TRBD2. CDR1 and CDR2 (germline): SNHLY, FYNNEI. This CDR3 has 15 residues. V lost 8 bases and J lost 5; bases outside the gene matches: 5. CDR3 bases: TGTGCCAGCCGATCGACTAGCGGGAGGGACAATGAGCAGTTCTTC. Amino acid sequence: CASRSTSGRDNEQFF.

This chain joins TRBV9 and TRBJ2-1, with D possibly matching TRBD2 (5 bases). CDR1 and CDR2 (germline): SGDLS, YYNGEE. The CDR3 totals 15 residues. Trimming removed 5 bases at V and 0 bases at J, with 12 bases between. The CDR3 loop reads CASSHTGSSYNEQFF. The CDR3 bases are TGTGCCAGCAGTCACACGGGATCCTCCTACAATGAGCAGTTCTTC.

The rearrangement joins TRBV11-2 to TRBJ2-3; 11 bases align to TRBD2. This CDR3 is 16 amino acids long. Germline-derived CDR1 and CDR2 are SGHAT and FQNNGV. V lost 6 bases and J lost 3; bases outside the gene matches: 8. Here the CDR3 DNA reads TGTGCCAGCAGTAGCGGGAGGGCTCTCTCGACAGATACGCAGTATTTT. Translated, it gives CASSSGRALSTDTQYF.